The clone carrying this T cell receptor (beta chain) appeared many times. TCRdb used MiXCR to reprocess the RACE reads, holding one entry per CDR3 protein. Of fewer than 50,000 distinct CDR3 sequences listed, 4% are singletons. The sample comes from a study of human T cells and chemical hapten exposure. The CDR3 sequence is 16 residues long. Germline-derived CDR1 and CDR2 are MNHNY and SVGAGI (reference sequence). After removal of 0 bases from V and 7 bases from J, the junction contained 8 bases not matched to a gene. Time point described: patch test 1, 2 weeks after DPC sensitization. Treatment denoted: therapeutic diphenylcyclopropenone sensitization with weekly scalp DPC. Blood, whole and unfractionated, served as the source for total RNA extraction.

This receptor was obtained from a man in his forties or fifties with alopecia areata. Some clones in this sample may be carry-over from other donors' samples. The chain combines TRBV6-6 with TRBJ2-3, with TRBD1 matching 9 bases. This specimen was whole blood, taken in connection with sensitization to the hapten diphenylcyclopropenone (DPC). The DNA for the CDR3 is TGTGCCAGCAGTTACTCAGGGACAGGGCGAGGAAATACGCAGTATTTT. It specifies CASSYSGTGRGNTQYF.